This TCR beta chain came from a study of T-cell memory formation after mild COVID-19. Study background: Largely, TCR clusters stayed within a single donor. Study-wide findings and caveats: There was no confirmation that second-wave clones peaking on day 37 were SARS-CoV-2 specific.

To note about this clonotype: The antigen is undetermined.

CDR3 length: 15 amino acids. Per germline, CDR1 SGDLS and CDR2 YYNGEE. The V end lost 2 bases, the J end lost 1 base, and 12 bases lay between the germline ends. Sample barcodes and UMIs were carried by the TCR alpha and TCR beta cDNA libraries that 5'RACE generated with constant-segment primers. TCRdb reprocessed the 5' RACE reads with MiXCR, giving one entry per CDR3 protein. The table includes approximately 300,000 distinct CDR3 sequences, around 15% detected once. The sequenced material came from PBMCs or a T cell subset sorted from them (not recorded which). The rearrangement uses TRBV9 and TRBJ1-1, with D unresolved. This clonotype was sampled from a man aged 18 to 30 who had mild COVID-19 (a few samples of this study predate the infection). Cell type and time point are not known. The CDR3 here is CASSVLGSGNTEAFF. The CDR3 nucleotides read TGTGCCAGCAGCGTCTTAGGGTCGGGGAACACTGAAGCTTTCTTT.